A selection of T cell receptor beta chains follows, all from one sample in a study of blood T cell repertoires in COVID-19. Generated by immunoSEQ multiplex PCR, the TCRdb table keeps only in-frame clones and is missing some. The table has tens of thousands of clones, about 85% seen once; the top ten hold under 6.5%. Source material: peripheral blood. These receptor sequences come from a man between 60 and 70 years old with active COVID-19. CDR3s include the opening cysteine and the closing phenylalanine or tryptophan. D genes are given only for firm matches. Clone size is not always given. Where it is, it says once, few, many or a class for expanded clones.

d_gene	v_gene	abundance	j_gene	CDR3nt	CDR3aa
-	TRBV5-1	-	TRBJ1-4	TGCGCCAGCAGCTTGGCAGCGGGCTTCTCGGGAGGCGATAATGAAAAACTGTTTTTT	CASSLAAGFSGGDNEKLFF
-	TRBV10-3	-	TRBJ2-1	TGTGCCATCAGTGAGTCGACGGGTGAGGGTCTCTCCTACAATGAGCAGTTCTTC	CAISESTGEGLSYNEQFF
-	TRBV15	-	TRBJ2-5	TGTGCCACCAGCAGAGTAGATGGGGGCTTTGAGACCCAGTACTTC	CATSRVDGGFETQYF
-	TRBV19	-	TRBJ2-3	TGTGCCAGTAGTCCCTCAGGGGGCACAGATACGCAGTATTTT	CASSPSGGTDTQYF
-	TRBV24-1	-	TRBJ2-7	TGTGCCACCAGCTCAGGTAGCTACGAGCAGTACTTC	CATSSGSYEQYF
-	TRBV6-5	once	TRBJ2-5	TGTGCCACCGCCCTTGGTACAGGGTTGGGAGAGACCCAGTACTTC	CATALGTGLGETQYF
-	TRBV5-4	few	TRBJ1-1	TGTGCCAGCAGACGGGGGGACACTGAAGCTTTCTTT	CASRRGDTEAFF
-	TRBV12-3/TRBV12-4	-	TRBJ2-2	TGTGCCAGCAGTTTGGGAGCCACCGGGGAGCTGTTTTTT	CASSLGATGELFF
-	TRBV28	-	TRBJ1-2	TGTGCCAGCAGTTTTCCGGGGGAGAGCTATGGCTACACCTTC	CASSFPGESYGYTF
-	TRBV3-1/TRBV3-2	-	TRBJ1-4	TGTGCCAGCAGCCCATCGACTCCGGGTGAAAAACTGTTTTTT	CASSPSTPGEKLFF
TRBD1	TRBV6-5	-	TRBJ1-5	TGTGCCAGCAGTTCCGGACAGGGGGGCAATCAGCCCCAGCATTTT	CASSSGQGGNQPQHF
-	TRBV28	-	TRBJ2-1	TGTGCCTCCCGGGGTTACTACAATGAGCAGTTCTTC	CASRGYYNEQFF